The 10 T cell receptor beta chains given below trace back to one sample, sequenced in a study of cytomegalovirus exposure and HLA in healthy donors. Clones were read by immunoSEQ multiplex PCR, and TCRdb kept only the in-frame ones, dropping some. The sample carries approximately 300,000 clones, 86% recorded once. Sequenced: PBMCs. Receptors originate from a woman between 18 and 30 years old in good health and CMV-seronegative.

Only one count was recorded for this clone. The V gene is TRBV27, the J gene TRBJ1-1; 8 positions match TRBD1. The V and J ends lost 6 bases and 0 bases, in that order; junction bases with no gene match: 3. The CDR3 contains 14 residues. Looked up from germline, CDR1 is MNHEY and CDR2 is SMNVEV (reference sequence). CDR3 loop: CASSGTGLNTEAFF. CDR3 DNA: TGTGCCAGCAGCGGGACAGGTTTGAACACTGAAGCTTTCTTT.

As to this clone: One junction end disagrees with the germline gene, perhaps due to a read error. The chain recombines TRBV6-6 with TRBJ2-7; 9 bases are a match to TRBD2. Germline lookup yields CDR1 MNHNY and CDR2 SVGAGI (reference sequence). The CDR3 consists of 16 residues. The DNA of the CDR3 is TGTGCCAGCAGCTACTCGACTAGCGGTTCCGCCTACGAGCAGTACTTC. This gives the protein CASSYSTSGSAYEQYF.

About this clone itself: A much larger clone is a single base away; this may be a read error. Other DNA sequences from this sample encode an identical CDR3 as well. The chain joins TRBV27 to TRBJ2-7; 11 bases match TRBD2. The CDR3 has 15 amino acids. Trimming at V came to 3 bases and at J to 4 bases, leaving 5 bases not matched to a gene. Germline CDR1 MNHEY, CDR2 SMNVEV (reference sequence). CDR3 sequence: CASSLNSGRDYEQYF. CDR3 bases: TGTGCCAGCAGTTTGAATAGCGGGAGGGATTACGAGCAGTACTTC.

This clone showed up just once. The V gene is TRBV28, the J gene TRBJ2-7; D perhaps matches TRBD1 (6 bases). Trimming cost V 6 bases and J 2 bases, with 20 bases left between them. This CDR3 has 16 residues. CDR1 and CDR2 (germline): MDHEN, SYDVKM. CDR3 loop: CASRPSGQHLTYEQYF. The DNA of the CDR3 is TGTGCCAGCAGACCCTCAGGACAGCACCTTACCTACGAGCAGTACTTC.

This chain uses TRBV5-1 with TRBJ2-3, with a tentative D call TRBD2 (6 bases). The CDR3 contains 15 residues. V gave up 3 bases and J gave up 6 bases, with 17 bases separating them. Germline V gene sequence: CDR1 SGHRS, CDR2 YFSETQ. The CDR3, as DNA: TGCGCCAGCAGCTCCGGGACTCACCCCAGGGATACGCAGTATTTT. This translates into CASSSGTHPRDTQYF.

The chain has TRBV7-2 and TRBJ1-1; D is unclear. The CDR3 length is 12 residues. V was trimmed by 6 bases and J by 4 bases, leaving 9 bases between them. Germline V gene sequence: CDR1 SGHTA, CDR2 FQGNSA. CDR3 region: CASSRYFTEAFF. The CDR3 nucleotides are TGTGCCAGCAGTCGTTATTTCACTGAAGCTTTCTTT.

V gene TRBV7-9 combines with J gene TRBJ2-7; D is ambiguous. Germline V gene sequence: CDR1 SEHNR, CDR2 FQNEAQ (reference sequence). V gave up 5 bases and J gave up 0 bases, with 11 bases separating them. CDR3 size: 14 residues. The CDR3 DNA follows: TGTGCCAGCAGCACCCGAGGTGCCTCCTACGAGCAGTACTTC. This codes for CASSTRGASYEQYF.

This clone appeared once. The rearrangement uses TRBV29-1 and TRBJ2-1; TRBD1 aligns across 7 bases. The trim removed 3 bases at V and 5 bases at J, leaving 4 bases unmatched. The germline V gene encodes CDR1 SQVTM and CDR2 ANQGSEA. CDR3 length equals 13 residues. The chain's CDR3 is CSVEGDRNNEQFF. The CDR3 DNA reads as TGCAGCGTTGAGGGGGACAGAAACAATGAGCAGTTCTTC.

The chain has TRBV2 and TRBJ1-3; 7 bases agree with TRBD1. The CDR3 sequence is 13 residues long. The J segment lost 4 bases and the V segment lost 8 bases, leaving 5 bases of the junction unmatched. The germline V gene encodes CDR1 SNHLY and CDR2 FYNNEI. The CDR3 is CASAGTEGNTIYF. The CDR3 coding sequence is TGTGCCAGCGCGGGGACAGAAGGAAACACCATATATTTT.

The V gene is TRBV5-1, the J gene TRBJ1-5, with D perhaps matching TRBD1 (6 bases). The CDR3 sequence is 18 residues long. CDR1 is SGHRS, CDR2 YFSETQ, per germline. V was cut by 0 bases and J by 1 base, with 17 bases left in between. For the CDR3, the DNA is TGCGCCAGCAGCTTGGAACACACAGGGCGAATAAGCAATCAGCCCCAGCATTTT. It encodes CASSLEHTGRISNQPQHF.